The T cell receptor (beta chain) under discussion was sequenced for a study of blood T cell repertoires in COVID-19. About the study: Samples representing acute and convalescent COVID-19 were sourced from the United States, Italy and Spain. Nucleic acid was either cDNA or gDNA, and it came from T cells, B-cell-depleted T cells, or PBMCs.

Source study methods: Amplification of reference gene primers provided the estimated nucleated cell counts. TCRdb's copy holds only in-frame clones and misses some; the assay was immunoSEQ multiplex PCR. For V, J and clone size, that table is used; D and trimming come from the DNA. The table lists approximately 150,000 clones, roughly 86% of them singletons. This CDR3 spans 14 amino acids. V lost 4 bases to trimming and J lost 6 bases, with 16 bases between them. CDR1 is MNHEY and CDR2 is SMNVEV in the germline V gene (reference sequence). The chain couples TRBV27 to TRBJ2-7; D is possibly TRBD2 (6 bases). This sequence originates from a woman aged 80 or over with COVID-19, enrolled during active disease. Sequenced: peripheral blood. The CDR3 here is CASSSYPPGSEQYF. CDR3 bases: TGTGCCAGCAGTTCTTACCCACCCGGGAGCGAGCAGTACTTC.